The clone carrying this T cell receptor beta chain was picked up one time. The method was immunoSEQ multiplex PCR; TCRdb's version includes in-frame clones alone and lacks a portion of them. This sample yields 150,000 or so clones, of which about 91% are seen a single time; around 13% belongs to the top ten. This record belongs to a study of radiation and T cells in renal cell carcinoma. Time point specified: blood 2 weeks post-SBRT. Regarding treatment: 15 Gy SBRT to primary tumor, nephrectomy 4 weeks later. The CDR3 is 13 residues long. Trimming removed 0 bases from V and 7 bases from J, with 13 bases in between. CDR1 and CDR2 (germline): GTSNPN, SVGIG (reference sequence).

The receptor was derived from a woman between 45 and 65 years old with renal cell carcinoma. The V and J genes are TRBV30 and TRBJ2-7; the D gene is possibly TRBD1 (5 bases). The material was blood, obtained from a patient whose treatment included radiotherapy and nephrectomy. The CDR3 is CAWSVVGLWEQYF. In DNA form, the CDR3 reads TGTGCCTGGAGTGTAGTGGGGCTTTGGGAGCAGTACTTC.